Below are 14 T cell receptor beta chains sequenced from a single sample in a study of shared clonotypes between healthy human individuals. Profiling relied on immunoSEQ multiplex PCR, and the TCRdb table lists in-frame clones only, not all of them. The sample consists of about 490,000 clones, 70% to 85% of them appearing once. Sequencing was performed on PBMCs. Every receptor here comes from a woman in her 40s in good health. Some clones in this sample may be carry-over from other donors' samples.

V usage is TRBV27 and J usage is TRBJ1-2, with unresolved D. CDR3 size: 15 residues. V was clipped by 1 base and J by 0 bases, with 9 bases between them. Germline CDR1 is MNHEY and CDR2 is SMNVEV (reference sequence). CDR3 DNA: TGTGCCAGCAGTTTATTGCCGGGAGCTAACTATGGCTACACCTTC. Encoded protein: CASSLLPGANYGYTF.

The V and J genes are TRBV5-1 and TRBJ2-7; D perhaps matches TRBD2 (5 bases). This CDR3 spans 14 amino acids. Per germline, CDR1 SGHRS and CDR2 YFSETQ. V was shortened by 0 bases and J by 4 bases, with 11 bases between the two germline ends. In DNA form, the CDR3 reads TGCGCCAGCAGCTTGGGTGGGAGCAAGTACGAGCAGTACTTC. Its protein is CASSLGGSKYEQYF.

As regards this clone: This sequence is one base from a far larger clone and is likely a read error. The chain uses TRBV6-1 and TRBJ1-2, with 12 bases that match TRBD1. The J segment lost 6 bases and the V segment lost 8 bases, leaving 1 base of the junction unmatched. The CDR3 length is 12 residues. Per the germline V gene, CDR1 is MNHNS and CDR2 is SASEGT. In DNA, the CDR3 is TGTGCCAGCGGGACAGGGGGCCATGGCTACACCTTC. Translation: CASGTGGHGYTF.

The V call is TRBV10-1, the J call TRBJ2-3, with TRBD1 matching over 9 bases. Germline V gene lookup returns CDR1 WNHNN and CDR2 SYGVQD (reference sequence). The CDR3 spans 15 residues. V was clipped by 5 bases and J by 4 bases; unmatched bases: 7. The CDR3 coding sequence is TGCGCCAGCAGTACCGGGACAGGGAGATCAGATACGCAGTATTTT. Encoded protein: CASSTGTGRSDTQYF.

This clone has a handful of counts. The chain carries TRBV2 and TRBJ1-5; weak D call: TRBD1 (6 bases). The V end was cut by 8 bases, the J end by 4 bases, with 12 bases between. CDR3 length: 13 residues. CDR1 and CDR2 from the germline V gene are SNHLY and FYNNEI. The CDR3 spells CASCQGWNQPQHF. CDR3 in DNA: TGTGCCAGCTGCCAGGGGTGGAATCAGCCCCAGCATTTT.

The chain combines TRBV10-3 with TRBJ2-7; 11 nucleotides align to TRBD2. CDR3 length: 14 amino acids. The germline CDR1 and CDR2 sequences are ENHRY and SYGVKD. J lost 4 bases, V lost 6 bases, and 5 bases had no gene match. The CDR3 reads CAIRATSGSYEQYF. CDR3 sequence (DNA): TGTGCCATCAGGGCCACTAGCGGGAGTTACGAGCAGTACTTC.

CDR3 bases: TGCGCCAGCAGCTTGACCCCTCAACAGGCCTTGGCTGAAGCTTTCTTT. Translating gives CASSLTPQQALAEAFF. This chain uses TRBV5-1 with TRBJ1-1; TRBD1 is a possible D gene (5 bases). The ends were cut back, 1 base at V and 6 bases at J, with 19 bases in the middle. Germline-derived CDR1 and CDR2 are SGHRS and YFSETQ. CDR3 size: 16 residues.

Turning to this clone: A junction end diverges from the germline sequence, so it may reflect a read error. The chain couples TRBV30 to TRBJ2-5; tentatively, D is TRBD1 (5 bases). Looked up from germline, CDR1 is GTSNPN and CDR2 is SVGIG (reference sequence). The CDR3 is 14 residues long. The CDR3 here is CAWIRQIYQETRYF. In nucleotides, the CDR3 is TGTGCCTGGATCCGACAGATCTACCAAGAGACCCGGTACTTC.

This clone was seen just once. The J gene is TRBJ2-5, the V gene TRBV28, with 11 bases aligning to TRBD2. Germline trimming cut 6 bases from V and 5 bases from J; bases unmatched to any gene: 8. Germline V gene data show CDR1 as MDHEN and CDR2 as SYDVKM. This CDR3 is built from 15 residues. The CDR3 nucleotides are TGTGCCAGCAGGTCACTAGCGGGAGCTGGGGAGACCCAGTACTTC. Protein: CASRSLAGAGETQYF.

The chain has TRBV9 and TRBJ2-5, with D possibly being TRBD2 (5 bases). The germline V gene has CDR1 SGDLS and CDR2 YYNGEE. Trimming pared 0 bases from V and 9 bases from J, leaving 18 bases between. The CDR3 contains 15 residues. The CDR3 is CASSVDLAGVGSQYF. As DNA, the CDR3 is TGTGCCAGCAGCGTAGACCTAGCCGGGGTTGGGTCCCAGTACTTC.

The chain couples TRBV30 to TRBJ2-3; 7 nucleotides agree with TRBD1. The V gene's germline CDR1 is GTSNPN and CDR2 SVGIG (reference sequence). The junction had 6 bases not matched to a gene; V was cut back by 1 base and J by 2 bases. The CDR3 extends over 15 amino acids. This CDR3 reads CAWSGTGGPTDTQYF. CDR3 nucleotides: TGTGCCTGGAGTGGGACAGGAGGCCCCACAGATACGCAGTATTTT.

The V call is TRBV7-9, the J call TRBJ2-1; D not certain. Germline CDR1 and CDR2: SEHNR and FQNEAQ (reference sequence). The CDR3 totals 11 residues. The germline V and J ends were trimmed by 7 bases and 9 bases, with 10 bases remaining between them. CDR3 amino acids: CASILRGEQFF. The CDR3 region has the DNA TGTGCCAGCATCCTTAGAGGTGAGCAGTTCTTC.

A few counts support this clone. This rearrangement joins TRBV7-3 to TRBJ1-2; no clear D gene. CDR3 size: 14 residues. V was shortened by 4 bases and J by 3 bases, with 12 bases between the two germline ends. Per the germline V gene, CDR1 is SGHTA and CDR2 is FQGTGA. The CDR3 nucleotides are TGTGCCAGCAGCTCCCAGGTGGGAGACTATGGCTACACCTTC. This gives the protein CASSSQVGDYGYTF.

The gene calls are TRBV27 and TRBJ2-1, with 9 bases lining up with TRBD2. Germline V gene data show CDR1 as MNHEY and CDR2 as SMNVEV (reference sequence). V trimming: 5 bases; J trimming: 4 bases; junction bases outside the gene matches: 6. The CDR3 sequence is 15 residues long. In DNA form, the CDR3 reads TGTGCCAGCAGTCCCAGTCTAGCGGGATACAATGAGCAGTTCTTC. It specifies CASSPSLAGYNEQFF.